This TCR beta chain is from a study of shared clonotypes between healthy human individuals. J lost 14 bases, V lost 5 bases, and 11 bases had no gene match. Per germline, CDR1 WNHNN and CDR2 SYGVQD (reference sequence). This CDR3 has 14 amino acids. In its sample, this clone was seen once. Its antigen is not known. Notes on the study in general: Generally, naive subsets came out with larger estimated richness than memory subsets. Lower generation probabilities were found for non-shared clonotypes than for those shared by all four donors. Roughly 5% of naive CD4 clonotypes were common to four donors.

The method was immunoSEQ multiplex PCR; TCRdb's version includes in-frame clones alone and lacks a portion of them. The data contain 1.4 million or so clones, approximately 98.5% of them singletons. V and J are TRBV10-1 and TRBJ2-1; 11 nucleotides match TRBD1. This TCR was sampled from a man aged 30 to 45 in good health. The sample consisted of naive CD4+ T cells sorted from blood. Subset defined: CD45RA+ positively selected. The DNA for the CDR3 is TGCGCCAGCAGTACCTCCGGGACAGGGGGGTACGAGTTCTTC. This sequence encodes CASSTSGTGGYEFF.